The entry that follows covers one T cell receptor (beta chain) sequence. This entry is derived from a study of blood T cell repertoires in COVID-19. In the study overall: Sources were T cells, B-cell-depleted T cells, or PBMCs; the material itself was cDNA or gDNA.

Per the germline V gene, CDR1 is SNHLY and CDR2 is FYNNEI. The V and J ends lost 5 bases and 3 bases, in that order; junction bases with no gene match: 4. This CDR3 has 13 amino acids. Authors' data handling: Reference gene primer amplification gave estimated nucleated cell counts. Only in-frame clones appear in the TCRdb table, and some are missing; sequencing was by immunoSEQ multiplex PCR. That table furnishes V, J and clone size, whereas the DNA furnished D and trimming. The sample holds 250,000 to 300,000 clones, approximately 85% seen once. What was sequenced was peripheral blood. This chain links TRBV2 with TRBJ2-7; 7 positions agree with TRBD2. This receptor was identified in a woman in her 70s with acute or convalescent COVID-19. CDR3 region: CASSLGGGYEQYF. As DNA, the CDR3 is TGTGCCAGCAGTCTGGGGGGGGGCTACGAGCAGTACTTC.